This entry concerns a single T cell receptor beta chain. Germline V lookup: CDR1 SGHVS, CDR2 FQNEAQ. This CDR3 is built from 13 residues. V lost 1 base to trimming and J lost 2 bases, with 6 bases between them. This entry belongs to a study of technical replicates of blood from several donors. Produced via immunoSEQ multiplex PCR; TCRdb's table is partial and in-frame only. The sample lists roughly 62,000 clones, 90% to 95% occurring once. What was sequenced was PBMCs. The sequence was obtained from a human donor in good health. Some clones in this sample may be carry-over from other donors' samples. V usage is TRBV7-8 and J usage is TRBJ2-7, with D perhaps matching TRBD1 (6 bases). CDR3 sequence reads: CASSLDRAYEQYF. The CDR3, as DNA: TGTGCCAGCAGCTTAGACAGGGCCTACGAGCAGTACTTC.